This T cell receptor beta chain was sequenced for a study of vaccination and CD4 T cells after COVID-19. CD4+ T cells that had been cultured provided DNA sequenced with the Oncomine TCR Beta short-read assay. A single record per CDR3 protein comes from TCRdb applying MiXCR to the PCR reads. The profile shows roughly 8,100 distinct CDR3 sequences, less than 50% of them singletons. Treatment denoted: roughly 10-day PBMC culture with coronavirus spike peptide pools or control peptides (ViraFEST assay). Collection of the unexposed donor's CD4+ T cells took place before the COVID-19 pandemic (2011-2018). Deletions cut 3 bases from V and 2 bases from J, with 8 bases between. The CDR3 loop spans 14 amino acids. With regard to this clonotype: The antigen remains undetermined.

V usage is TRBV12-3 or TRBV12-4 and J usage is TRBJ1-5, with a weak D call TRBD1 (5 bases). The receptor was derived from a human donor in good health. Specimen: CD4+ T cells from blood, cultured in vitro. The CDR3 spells CASSFTRGNQPQHF. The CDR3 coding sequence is TGTGCCAGCAGTTTTACCAGGGGCAATCAGCCCCAGCATTTT.